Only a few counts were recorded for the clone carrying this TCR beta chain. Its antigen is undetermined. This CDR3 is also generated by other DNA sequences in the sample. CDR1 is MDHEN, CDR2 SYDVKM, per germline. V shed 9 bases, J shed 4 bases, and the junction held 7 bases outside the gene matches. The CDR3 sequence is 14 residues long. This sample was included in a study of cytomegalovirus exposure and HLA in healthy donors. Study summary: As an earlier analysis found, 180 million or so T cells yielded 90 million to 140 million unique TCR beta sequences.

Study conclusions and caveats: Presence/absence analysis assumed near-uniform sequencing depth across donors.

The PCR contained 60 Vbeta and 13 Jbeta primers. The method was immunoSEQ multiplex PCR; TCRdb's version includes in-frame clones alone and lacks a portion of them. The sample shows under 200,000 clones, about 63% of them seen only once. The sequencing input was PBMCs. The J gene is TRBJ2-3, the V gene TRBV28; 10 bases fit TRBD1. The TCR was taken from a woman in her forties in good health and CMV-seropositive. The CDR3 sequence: CASSPGQGPDTQYF. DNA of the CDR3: TGTGCCAGTTCACCGGGACAGGGGCCAGATACGCAGTATTTT. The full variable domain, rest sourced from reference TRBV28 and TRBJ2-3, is DVKVTQSSRYLVKRTGEKVFLECVQDMDHENMFWYRQDPGLGLRLIYFSYDVKMKEKGDIPEGYSVSREKKERFSLILESASTNQTSMYLCASSPGQGPDTQYFGPGTRLTVL.